This T cell receptor (beta chain) comes out of a study of shared clonotypes between healthy human individuals. For the study at large: A few men and a couple of women, aged 18 to 49, were donors. Whole-study results and caveats: Only blood was sampled; tissue repertoires likely differ. Shared across a few donors were 4% to 5% of the naive CD4 clonotypes.

J was trimmed by 2 bases and V by 0 bases; bases with no gene match: 9. The germline V gene encodes CDR1 KGHSH and CDR2 LQKENI. CDR3 length: 17 residues. As concerns this clone: The antigen is unknown.

The table came from immunoSEQ multiplex PCR; TCRdb's copy has only in-frame clones and leaves some out. The data show over a million clones, around 98% seen once. This TCR derives from a man younger than 45 in good health. This rearrangement joins TRBV18 to TRBJ2-5; 7 positions agree with TRBD2. The sample was naive CD4+ T cells sorted from blood. Subset meaning: CD45RA+ positively selected. The CDR3 region has the DNA TGTGCCAGCTCACCACCGGGTCCTAGCGGAAATCAAGAGACCCAGTACTTC. It translates to CASSPPGPSGNQETQYF.